One sample yielded the 21 T cell receptor beta chains listed below, sequenced in a study of blood T cell repertoires in COVID-19. Generated by immunoSEQ multiplex PCR, the TCRdb table keeps only in-frame clones and is missing some. Of under 200,000 clones listed, about 81% were seen once; the top ten hold 7.3%. Sequences were obtained from PBMCs or T cells enriched from blood (not recorded which). The receptors stem from a man aged 45 to 65 who had recovered from COVID-19.

The chain uses TRBV6-2 or TRBV6-3 and TRBJ2-2; D perhaps matches TRBD1 (6 bases). This CDR3 spans 17 amino acids. Germline V gene lookup returns CDR1 MNHEY and CDR2 SVGEGT. V lost 2 bases and J lost 2, with 15 bases in between. The CDR3 bases are TGTGCCAGCAGTTACGGGTGGGCAGGGACAAACACCGGGGAGCTGTTTTTT. It is translated as CASSYGWAGTNTGELFF.

This clone was detected only once. The chain couples TRBV5-1 to TRBJ2-1, with D tentatively TRBD2 (6 bases). The germline V and J ends were trimmed by 0 bases and 0 bases, with 10 bases remaining between them. The CDR3 totals 16 residues. Germline V gene lookup returns CDR1 SGHRS and CDR2 YFSETQ. The CDR3 here is CASSLDSGLSYNEQFF. CDR3 coding DNA: TGCGCCAGCAGCTTGGATAGCGGACTCTCCTACAATGAGCAGTTCTTC.

This chain joins TRBV7-8 and TRBJ1-1; 7 positions agree with TRBD1. CDR1 and CDR2 (germline): SGHVS, FQNEAQ. This CDR3 has 16 residues. The trim removed 5 bases at V and 4 bases at J, leaving 13 bases unmatched. The CDR3 bases are TGTGCCAGCAGCCTTAGACAGGGTGGAAGGGGCACTGAAGCTTTCTTT. Translation gives CASSLRQGGRGTEAFF.

The chain is built from TRBV18 and TRBJ2-6; possible D gene TRBD1, 6 bases. V was cut by 1 base and J by 0 bases, with 10 bases left in between. The length of the CDR3 is 17 residues. Germline V gene lookup returns CDR1 KGHSH and CDR2 LQKENI. This chain's CDR3 is CASSPQGVNSGANVLTF. CDR3 DNA sequence: TGTGCCAGCTCACCACAGGGGGTGAACTCTGGGGCCAACGTCCTGACTTTC.

This chain links TRBV12-3 or TRBV12-4 with TRBJ1-5; TRBD1 matches at 9 bases. The CDR3 is made up of 13 amino acids. The trim removed 7 bases at V and 5 bases at J, leaving 3 bases unmatched. For the CDR3, the DNA is TGTGCCAGCACCGGGGACAGGGATCAGCCCCAGCATTTT. Translation: CASTGDRDQPQHF.

This sequence joins TRBV3-1 (or the pseudogene TRBV3-2) and TRBJ1-6; D is uncertain. Germline values: CDR1 LGHDT, CDR2 YNNKEL (reference sequence). The CDR3 totals 14 residues. V lost 6 bases to trimming and J lost 5 bases, with 11 bases between them. CDR3 in amino acids: CASRRGSNNSPLHF. Here the CDR3 DNA reads TGTGCCAGCAGACGGGGTTCTAATAATTCACCCCTCCACTTT.

The CDR3 DNA sequence: TGTGCCAGCAGTGAGGGGCTGTACCAAGAGACCCAGTACTTC. Protein sequence: CASSEGLYQETQYF. The gene calls are TRBV6-1 and TRBJ2-5; the D gene is possibly TRBD1 (5 bases). V shed 3 bases and J shed 0 bases, with 8 bases lying between them. CDR3 length: 14 amino acids. The V gene's germline CDR1 is MNHNS and CDR2 SASEGT.

V gene TRBV6-1 combines with J gene TRBJ1-6; no reliable D call. The germline V gene encodes CDR1 MNHNS and CDR2 SASEGT. The CDR3 covers 13 residues. The V end lost 2 bases, the J end lost 7 bases, and 6 bases lay between the germline ends. The CDR3 DNA reads as TGTGCCAGCAGTGAATTTCTGAATTCACCCCTCCACTTT. Translation gives CASSEFLNSPLHF.

This clone has just a few counts. The chain is built from TRBV7-2 and TRBJ2-5, with 9 nucleotides matching TRBD2. Germline CDR1 is SGHTA and CDR2 is FQGNSA. V was pared by 1 base and J by 6 bases, with 6 bases of the junction left unmatched. The CDR3 has 15 amino acids. The chain's CDR3 is CASSLEGTSMKTQYF. CDR3 bases: TGTGCCAGCAGCTTAGAGGGGACTAGCATGAAGACCCAGTACTTC.

The chain combines TRBV7-2 with TRBJ2-3, with 9 bases matching TRBD1. Germline CDR1 is SGHTA and CDR2 is FQGNSA. V gave up 5 bases and J gave up 3 bases; unmatched junction bases: 6. CDR3 size: 15 residues. In nucleotides, the CDR3 is TGTGCCAGCAGCCCCGGGACAGGGTCGACAGATACGCAGTATTTT. This translates into CASSPGTGSTDTQYF.

This sequence joins TRBV6-5 and TRBJ1-2; D gene ambiguous. Germline CDR1 is MNHEY and CDR2 is SVGAGI. Trimming cost V 4 bases and J 7 bases, with 7 bases left between them. This CDR3 is 11 amino acids long. The CDR3 DNA reads TGTGCCAGCAGTTCACAGACTGGCTACACCTTC. Amino acids: CASSSQTGYTF.

The J gene is TRBJ1-1, the V gene TRBV9; no reliable D call. The CDR3 has 14 amino acids. Germline V gives CDR1 SGDLS, CDR2 YYNGEE. Deletions cut 3 bases from V and 2 bases from J, with 11 bases between. For the CDR3, the DNA is TGTGCCAGCAGCGCTACTCCCCTAAACACTGAAGCTTTCTTT. This codes for CASSATPLNTEAFF.

The chain has TRBV4-1 and TRBJ1-5, with D maybe TRBD1 (6 bases). The ends were cut back, 7 bases at V and 0 bases at J, with 16 bases in the middle. The V gene's germline CDR1 is MGHRA and CDR2 YSYEKL. The CDR3 loop spans 16 amino acids. The CDR3 sequence: CASNPGTTHSNQPQHF. The CDR3 DNA sequence: TGCGCCAGCAATCCCGGGACAACTCATAGCAATCAGCCCCAGCATTTT.

This chain links TRBV19 with TRBJ1-2; TRBD1 matches 8 bases. V lost 7 bases to trimming and J lost 1 base; unmatched junction nucleotides: 5. Germline values: CDR1 LNHDA, CDR2 SQIVND (reference sequence). The length of the CDR3 is 14 residues. CDR3: CASIAGGGNYGYTF. CDR3 nucleotide sequence: TGTGCCAGTATAGCAGGGGGCGGTAACTATGGCTACACCTTC.

The chain couples TRBV4-2 to TRBJ2-3; tentatively, D is TRBD2 (5 bases). The V gene's germline CDR1 is LGHNA and CDR2 YNFKEQ. The V and J ends lost 1 base and 1 base respectively, with 15 bases between them. CDR3 length: 17 residues. Here the CDR3 reads CASSQVWRGGGTDTQYF. CDR3 DNA: TGTGCCAGCAGCCAAGTCTGGCGAGGAGGTGGCACAGATACGCAGTATTTT.

The chain employs TRBV6-4 and TRBJ2-3; TRBD2 might be the D (6 bases). The CDR3 has 14 amino acids. Trimming left V 3 bases short and J 6 bases short, with 13 bases between. The germline V gene encodes CDR1 MRHNA and CDR2 SNTAGT. CDR3 DNA: TGTGCCAGCAGTGAGGGCGGGGACGGGGATACGCAGTATTTT. Translated: CASSEGGDGDTQYF.

The chain recombines TRBV6-2 or TRBV6-3 with TRBJ2-3, with 9 bases fitting TRBD1. Germline V gene data show CDR1 as MNHEY and CDR2 as SVGEGT. V trimming: 2 bases; J trimming: 4 bases; junction bases outside the gene matches: 13. This CDR3 region has 18 residues. The CDR3 nucleotides are TGTGCCAGCAGTTACCCGGGGGCGGGGACAGGGATCGCAGATACGCAGTATTTT. As protein: CASSYPGAGTGIADTQYF.

The V and J genes are TRBV7-3 and TRBJ2-3; TRBD1 matches at 8 bases. This CDR3 comprises 15 residues. CDR1 SGHTA and CDR2 FQGTGA come from the germline V gene. V shed 5 bases and J 1 base; nucleotides not matched to a gene: 5. In nucleotides, the CDR3 is TGTGCCAGCAGCCACGGGACAGGCCGCACAGATACGCAGTATTTT. Encoded protein: CASSHGTGRTDTQYF.

This chain links TRBV10-3 with TRBJ1-1; D is unresolved. The CDR3 has 15 amino acids. Per the germline V gene, CDR1 is ENHRY and CDR2 is SYGVKD. V lost 7 bases, J lost 2 bases, and 17 bases lay in between. In nucleotides, the CDR3 is TGTGCCATCACCGCCTCGGGGAGAAAAAACACTGAAGCTTTCTTT. Amino acids: CAITASGRKNTEAFF.

V and J are TRBV19 and TRBJ1-2, with D possibly TRBD1 on 6 matching bases. CDR1 is LNHDA and CDR2 is SQIVND in the germline V gene (reference sequence). V lost 1 base and J 3 bases, leaving 15 bases between the germline ends. CDR3 length: 16 residues. In nucleotides, the CDR3 is TGTGCCAGTAGTATAGGACAGGCAAAATCTTACTATGGCTACACCTTC. Protein product: CASSIGQAKSYYGYTF.

The chain joins TRBV11-3 to TRBJ2-1, with a tentative D call TRBD2 (6 bases). Trimming stripped 3 bases from V and 0 bases from J, with 15 bases between. Per germline, CDR1 SGHNT and CDR2 YENEEA. The length of the CDR3 is 17 residues. The CDR3 DNA is TGTGCCAGCAGCTTTCCCTCAGACGGGAGCTCCTACAATGAGCAGTTCTTC. It codes for CASSFPSDGSSYNEQFF.